This T cell receptor beta chain was observed in a study of blood T cell repertoires in COVID-19. Study as a whole: Material from acute and convalescent COVID-19 was sourced from the United States, Italy and Spain. Sources were T cells, B-cell-depleted T cells, or PBMCs; the material itself was cDNA or gDNA.

Germline V CDR1 and CDR2: MNHEY, SVGAGI. With 6 bases clipped from V and 0 bases from J, the junction kept 4 bases outside the gene matches. The CDR3 has 15 residues. TCRdb keeps only in-frame clones here, not all; method: immunoSEQ multiplex PCR. The sample carries 400,000 to 450,000 clones, 80% to 90% recorded once. The participants were between about 18 and 90 years old and came from 24 US areas. Clinical history reported by participants formed the basis on which cohorts were assigned. Sequencing was done on a sample of PBMCs or T cells enriched from blood (not recorded which). This TCR derives from a young man who had recovered from COVID-19. This chain connects TRBV6-5 to TRBJ1-5; TRBD1 aligns across 8 bases. Here the CDR3 DNA reads TGTGCCAGCAGCCGGGGGACAGGTAGCAATCAGCCCCAGCATTTT. Protein: CASSRGTGSNQPQHF.